Sequencing of this T cell receptor beta chain was carried out in a study of graft-versus-host responses after intestinal transplantation. Germline-derived CDR1 and CDR2 are SGHRS and YFSETQ. V gave up 1 base and J gave up 3 bases, with 11 bases separating them. The CDR3 has 14 residues. Some clones are missing from TCRdb's copy, which holds only in-frame ones; the method was immunoSEQ multiplex PCR. Seen here are about 40,000 clones, 91% observed once, and the top ten hold approximately 2.3%. This sample comprised PBMCs, obtained 300 to 330 days after intestinal transplant. This TCR came from a human patient who received an intestinal transplant, so some T cells may come from the graft donor. This chain connects TRBV5-1 to TRBJ2-7; TRBD1 is a possible D gene (6 bases). The CDR3 region has the DNA TGCGCCAGCAGCTTGTCAACAGGGAGCTACGAGCAGTACTTC. It specifies CASSLSTGSYEQYF. Using reference TRBV5-1 and TRBJ2-7 for the parts outside the CDR3, the full variable domain is KAGVTQTPRYLIKTRGQQVTLSCSPISGHRSVSWYQQTPGQGLQFLFEYFSETQRNKGNFPGRFSGRQFSNSRSEMNVSTLELGDSALYLCASSLSTGSYEQYFGPGTRLTVT.